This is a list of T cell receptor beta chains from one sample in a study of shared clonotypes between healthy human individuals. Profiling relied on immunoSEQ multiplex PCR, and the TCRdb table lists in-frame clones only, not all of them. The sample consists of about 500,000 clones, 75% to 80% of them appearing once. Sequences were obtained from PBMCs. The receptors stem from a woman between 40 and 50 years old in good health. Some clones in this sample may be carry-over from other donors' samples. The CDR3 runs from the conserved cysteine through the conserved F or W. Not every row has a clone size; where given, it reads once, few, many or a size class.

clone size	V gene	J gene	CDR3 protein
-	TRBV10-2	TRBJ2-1	CASNLNTGNEQFF
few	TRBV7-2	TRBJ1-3	CASSSVGGYSGNTIYF
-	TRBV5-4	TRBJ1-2	CASSLLLGEGHGYTF
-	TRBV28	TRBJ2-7	CASSWGSYEQYF
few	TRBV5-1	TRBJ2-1	CASSLRLAGDNEQFF
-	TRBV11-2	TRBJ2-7	CASSPRLGGWGNEQYF
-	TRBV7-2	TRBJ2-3	CASSLVRGTDTQYF
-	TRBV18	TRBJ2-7	CASSDITYEQYF
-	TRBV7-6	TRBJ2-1	CASSLAGAHNEQFF
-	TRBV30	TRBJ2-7	CAWMKVAGSYEQYF
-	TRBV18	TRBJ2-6	CASSVGASEANVLTF
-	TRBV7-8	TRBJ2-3	CASSGGGGLDTQYF
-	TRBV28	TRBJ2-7	CASSPSTSVSYEQYF
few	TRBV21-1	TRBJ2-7	CASSTTARGSYEQYF
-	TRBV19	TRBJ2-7	CASSIAGTGDYEQYF
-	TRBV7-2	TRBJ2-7	CASSLALGYEQYF
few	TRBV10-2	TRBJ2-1	CASVSRSYNEQFF
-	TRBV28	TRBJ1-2	CASSLPRRDYGYTF
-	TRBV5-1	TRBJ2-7	CASSTDRTEQYF
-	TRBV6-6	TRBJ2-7	CASSLGIDTYEQYF
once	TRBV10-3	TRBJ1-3	CAGRGRGQNSGNTIYF
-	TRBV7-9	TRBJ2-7	CASSTWTSGTHEQYF
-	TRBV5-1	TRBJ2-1	CASSLLAGTTYNEQFF
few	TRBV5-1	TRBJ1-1	CASSRQGSMNTEAFF
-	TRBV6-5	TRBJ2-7	CASSTGPEQYF
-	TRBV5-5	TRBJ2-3	CASSAGTGDTDTQYF
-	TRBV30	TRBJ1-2	CAWSVTGVGGYTF
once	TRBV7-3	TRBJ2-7	CASSLSGTGPYEQYF
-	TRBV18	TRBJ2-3	CASSPNRAGEDTQYF
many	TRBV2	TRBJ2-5	CASSRDSRTQETQYF
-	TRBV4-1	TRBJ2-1	CASSQGAGAVNEQFF
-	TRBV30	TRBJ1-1	CAWSRLNTEAFF
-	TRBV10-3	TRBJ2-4	CAISDSGARSKNIQYF
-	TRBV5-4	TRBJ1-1	CASSLSFLTFNTEAFF
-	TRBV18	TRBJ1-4	CASSPLGGTHEKLFF
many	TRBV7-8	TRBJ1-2	CASSPSLAANYGYTF
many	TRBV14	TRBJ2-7	CASSRWEPNRGGTYEQYF
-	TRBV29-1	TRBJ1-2	CSVVGTGVVYGYTF
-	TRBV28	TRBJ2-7	CASSTSAYEQYF
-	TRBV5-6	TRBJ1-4	CASSLSGAGNEKLFF
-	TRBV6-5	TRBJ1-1	CASSRDSEAFF
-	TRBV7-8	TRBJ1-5	CASSSQGLGSNQPQHF
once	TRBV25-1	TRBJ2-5	CASSRETQYF
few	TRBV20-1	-	CSALWINEQYF
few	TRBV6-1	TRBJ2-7	CASRPTGPSYEQYF
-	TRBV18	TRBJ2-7	CASSPRDRFYYEQYF
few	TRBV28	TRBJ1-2	CASSSGFLEGYTF
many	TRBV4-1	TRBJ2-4	CASSPVGSGRAKNIQYF